This T cell receptor beta chain was retrieved from a study of blood T cell repertoires in COVID-19. Original handling: Using reference gene primer amplification, nucleated cell counts were estimated. Libraries were prepared by immunoSEQ multiplex PCR; TCRdb keeps only in-frame clonotypes and omits some of them. The V and J calls and clone size were taken over from that table, and D and trimming were inferred from the DNA. The sample records about 300,000 clones, around 92% being singletons. V lost 3 bases and J 4 bases, leaving 24 bases between the germline ends. Germline values: CDR1 SEHNR, CDR2 FQNEAQ (reference sequence). The length of the CDR3 is 19 residues.

The chain joins TRBV7-9 to TRBJ2-2; D possibly corresponds to TRBD1 (6 bases). The source material was PBMCs or T cells enriched from blood (not recorded which). The sequence came from a woman aged 45-65 years who had been exposed to COVID-19. The CDR3 sequence is CASSFLRDTLTKGTGELFF. The DNA for the CDR3 is TGTGCCAGCAGCTTTTTGAGGGACACATTAACAAAAGGCACCGGGGAGCTGTTTTTT. Variable domain in full (rest from reference TRBV7-9 and TRBJ2-2): DTGVSQNPRHKITKRGQNVTFRCDPISEHNRLYWYRQTLGQGPEFLTYFQNEAQLEKSRLLSDRFSAERPKGSFSTLEIQRTEQGDSAMYLCASSFLRDTLTKGTGELFFGEGSRLTVL.